The clone carrying this T cell receptor (beta chain) was seen more than once but under ten times. With V trimmed by 5 bases and J by 12 bases, 7 bases remained unmatched. The CDR3 is made up of 12 amino acids. CDR1 is MDHEN, CDR2 SYDVKM, per germline. The sample originates from a study of blood T cell repertoires in COVID-19. The overall study: T cells, B-cell-depleted T cells, or PBMCs supplied cDNA or gDNA.

Measured with immunoSEQ multiplex PCR; TCRdb has only the in-frame clones, and not every one. The sample has just under 45,000 clones, approximately 87% seen once; the top ten hold around 3.6%. This receptor was taken from a man between 35 and 55 years old with COVID-19, enrolled during active disease. The chain joins TRBV28 to TRBJ2-7, with 10 bases that match TRBD2. The specimen sequenced was peripheral blood. The CDR3 DNA reads as TGTGCCAGCAGTAACCTAGCGGGAGCGCGGTACTTC. Encoded protein: CASSNLAGARYF. Full variable domain (outside the CDR3, taken from reference TRBV28 and TRBJ2-7): DVKVTQSSRYLVKRTGEKVFLECVQDMDHENMFWYRQDPGLGLRLIYFSYDVKMKEKGDIPEGYSVSREKKERFSLILESASTNQTSMYLCASSNLAGARYFGPGTRLTVT.